The sequence of this TCR beta chain was determined in a study of somatic mutations in cytotoxic T cells in rheumatoid arthritis. Notes on this clone: Antigen unknown.

Study-level findings and limits: CD8+ clonality rose with age in rheumatoid arthritis patients, unlike in healthy controls. Statistically, CD8+ T-cell clonality was not significantly distinct between individuals with rheumatoid arthritis and age-matched healthy controls.

The CDR3 runs 17 residues. V gave up 0 bases and J gave up 1 base; unmatched junction bases: 3. CDR1 is LGHNA and CDR2 is YNFKEQ in the germline V gene. Sequenced by immunoSEQ multiplex PCR; TCRdb stores in-frame clones only, minus some. The top ten clones hold more than 15% of a sample with 8,000 to 13,000 clones, about four fifths of them seen once. The V call is TRBV4-2, the J call TRBJ2-3, with TRBD2 matching over 11 bases. Sequencing input: CD8+ T cells sorted from blood. The clonotype comes from a woman aged 50 to 65 in good health. CDR3 coding DNA: TGTGCCAGCAGCCAAGAAATAGCGGGAGGGGGCACAGATACGCAGTATTTT. Its protein is CASSQEIAGGGTDTQYF.